Following are 25 T cell receptor beta chains from one sample sequenced in a study of T cells in localized non-small cell lung cancer. Measured with immunoSEQ multiplex PCR; TCRdb has only the in-frame clones, and not every one. The sample has 45,000 to 55,000 clones; 75% to 90% are singletons. This specimen consisted of peripheral blood, obtained before any cancer treatment. All receptors come from a male donor at least 60 years old with stage III squamous cell lung carcinoma.

This clone was seen only once. The chain carries TRBV13 and TRBJ2-7, with D tentatively TRBD1 (5 bases). The ends were cut back, 2 bases at V and 7 bases at J, with 18 bases in the middle. The CDR3 length is 15 residues. Per the germline V gene, CDR1 is PRHDT and CDR2 is FYEKMQ (reference sequence). CDR3 residues: CASSLLAGLRAEQYF. CDR3 bases: TGTGCCAGCAGCTTATTGGCAGGGCTACGAGCGGAGCAGTACTTC.

The CDR3, as DNA: TGCGCCAGCAGCCTCGCCGTCCTTGTTGACATTCAGTACTTC. It yields the protein CASSLAVLVDIQYF. The genes are TRBV4-1 and TRBJ2-4, with unresolved D. V was clipped by 4 bases and J by 8 bases, with 15 bases between them. Germline V gives CDR1 MGHRA, CDR2 YSYEKL. This CDR3 spans 14 amino acids.

The rearrangement uses TRBV5-1 and TRBJ2-3, with 8 nucleotides matching TRBD2. This CDR3 contains 17 residues. Trimming at V came to 1 base and at J to 0 bases, leaving 7 bases not matched to a gene. CDR1 is SGHRS and CDR2 is YFSETQ in the germline V gene. The chain's CDR3 is CASSLNWGGRSTDTQYF. The CDR3 region has the DNA TGCGCCAGCAGCTTGAACTGGGGCGGGAGGAGCACAGATACGCAGTATTTT.

The V gene is TRBV7-2, the J gene TRBJ2-1; TRBD2 agrees at 8 bases. J gave up 5 bases and V 5 bases, and 8 bases lay outside the gene matches. This CDR3 is 15 amino acids long. Germline CDR1 is SGHTA and CDR2 is FQGNSA. CDR3 nucleotides: TGTGCCAGCAGCCCGGGGGGGGGCCGGAACAATGAGCAGTTCTTC. It codes for CASSPGGGRNNEQFF.

The chain is built from TRBV5-4 and TRBJ1-2; 7 bases fit TRBD1. V shed 3 bases, J shed 5 bases, and the junction held 4 bases outside the gene matches. The length of the CDR3 is 13 residues. Germline CDR1 is SGHNT and CDR2 is YYREEE (reference sequence). CDR3 region: CASSSQTGYGYTF. In nucleotides, the CDR3 is TGTGCCAGCAGCTCCCAGACAGGGTATGGCTACACCTTC.

The chain couples TRBV11-2 to TRBJ1-1; no clear D. Trimming took off 3 bases at V and 2 bases at J, with 7 bases between the two ends. The CDR3 has 13 residues. CDR1 SGHAT and CDR2 FQNNGV come from the germline V gene. CDR3 residues: CASSFLLNTEAFF. CDR3 sequence (DNA): TGTGCCAGCAGCTTTTTACTCAACACTGAAGCTTTCTTT.

J is TRBJ2-5 and V is TRBV4-2, with no clear D. The germline V and J ends were trimmed by 1 base and 4 bases, with 7 bases remaining between them. The CDR3 loop spans 13 amino acids. Germline V lookup: CDR1 LGHNA, CDR2 YNFKEQ. The CDR3 DNA reads TGTGCCAGCAGCCAAGTCGTAGGAGAGACCCAGTACTTC. Protein: CASSQVVGETQYF.

This sequence joins TRBV7-2 and TRBJ2-7; 10 nucleotides agree with TRBD2. The germline gives CDR1 SGHTA, CDR2 FQGNSA. This CDR3 contains 14 residues. Losses at the gene ends were 4 bases for V and 2 bases for J; bases not matched to a gene: 2. The CDR3 spells CASSSSGGAYEQYF. The CDR3 DNA reads as TGTGCCAGCAGCTCCAGCGGGGGGGCCTACGAGCAGTACTTC.

The rearrangement links TRBV7-2 to TRBJ2-7; 8 bases map to TRBD1. The germline V gene encodes CDR1 SGHTA and CDR2 FQGNSA. CDR3 length: 17 residues. V was pared by 0 bases and J by 3 bases, with 10 bases of the junction left unmatched. The CDR3 sequence: CASSLASAGGLFYEQYF. The DNA of the CDR3 is TGTGCCAGCAGCTTAGCTTCGGCAGGGGGCCTCTTCTACGAGCAGTACTTC.

The chain joins TRBV5-4 to TRBJ1-1; D might be TRBD1 (5 bases). V lost 1 base to trimming and J lost 2 bases, with 6 bases between them. Germline V lookup: CDR1 SGHNT, CDR2 YYREEE (reference sequence). This CDR3 spans 13 amino acids. The CDR3: CASSLTGNTEAFF. CDR3 DNA: TGTGCCAGCAGCTTGACAGGCAACACTGAAGCTTTCTTT.

This clone has only a few counts. The rearrangement links TRBV19 to TRBJ2-1, with unresolved D. The CDR3 consists of 14 residues. Germline CDR1 is LNHDA and CDR2 is SQIVND (reference sequence). V lost 8 bases to trimming and J lost 5 bases, with 16 bases between them. CDR3 nucleotides: TGTGCCAGTTCGACCCAGTTGAGAAACAATGAGCAGTTCTTC. Its protein is CASSTQLRNNEQFF.

The rearrangement joins TRBV20-1 to TRBJ2-3; D uncertain. V was trimmed by 6 bases and J by 7 bases, leaving 8 bases between them. The CDR3 loop spans 10 amino acids. Germline CDR1 reads DFQATT; CDR2 reads SNEGSKA (reference sequence). CDR3 sequence: CSAQFNTQYF. In DNA form, the CDR3 reads TGCAGTGCCCAATTTAATACGCAGTATTTT.

The chain employs TRBV7-6 and TRBJ2-5; D may match TRBD1 or TRBD2 (5 bases each). Germline CDR1 reads SGHVS; CDR2 reads FNYEAQ. Trimming left V 7 bases short and J 2 bases short, with 20 bases between. This CDR3 has 16 residues. CDR3: CASTKVGADIQETQYF. DNA of the CDR3: TGTGCCAGCACAAAGGTCGGAGCGGACATACAAGAGACCCAGTACTTC.

The chain has TRBV2 and TRBJ1-5; D call uncertain. In germline, CDR1 is SNHLY, CDR2 FYNNEI. V lost 1 base and J lost 0, with 7 bases in between. The CDR3 extends over 15 amino acids. The DNA of the CDR3 is TGTGCCAGCAGTGAAGACGGACGTAGCAATCAGCCCCAGCATTTT. Its translation is CASSEDGRSNQPQHF.

This clone was detected only once. V and J are TRBV2 and TRBJ2-3; 10 bases agree with TRBD2. The germline V gene has CDR1 SNHLY and CDR2 FYNNEI. Losses at the gene ends were 6 bases for V and 4 bases for J; bases not matched to a gene: 4. This CDR3 is built from 14 residues. The CDR3: CASSQGLASDTQYF. The CDR3 region has the DNA TGTGCCAGCAGCCAGGGACTAGCGTCAGATACGCAGTATTTT.

This clone was recorded only once. The rearrangement links TRBV4-1 to TRBJ2-2, with no clear D. The CDR3 contains 16 residues. Germline loops: CDR1 MGHRA, CDR2 YSYEKL. Trimming shortened V by 4 bases and J by 3 bases, and 15 bases separated the two germline ends. In DNA, the CDR3 is TGCGCCAGCAGCCCAACTACTGACGGGCACACCGGGGAGCTGTTTTTT. It yields the protein CASSPTTDGHTGELFF.

The V call is TRBV6-5, the J call TRBJ2-5; 10 bases are a match to TRBD1. The germline V gene has CDR1 MNHEY and CDR2 SVGAGI. V lost 0 bases and J lost 5; bases outside the gene matches: 6. CDR3 length equals 16 residues. CDR3 sequence (DNA): TGTGCCAGCAGTTACTCTATGACAGGGGGCGGCGAGACCCAGTACTTC. Translation: CASSYSMTGGGETQYF.

V usage is TRBV11-2 and J usage is TRBJ2-5; weak D call: TRBD2 (6 bases). The germline V gene has CDR1 SGHAT and CDR2 FQNNGV. This CDR3 contains 16 residues. Trimming removed 1 base at V and 3 bases at J, with 15 bases between. CDR3 protein: CASSLGPVTGEETQYF. CDR3 DNA: TGTGCCAGCAGCTTAGGTCCAGTAACGGGGGAAGAGACCCAGTACTTC.

The V call is TRBV27, the J call TRBJ2-7; D perhaps matches TRBD2 (5 bases). This CDR3 comprises 17 residues. Trimming cost V 0 bases and J 5 bases, with 20 bases left between them. Germline CDR1 is MNHEY and CDR2 is SMNVEV (reference sequence). The CDR3 coding sequence is TGTGCCAGCAGTTTATCACACTCTCCGGGGAGAGACCACGAGCAGTACTTC. Its translation is CASSLSHSPGRDHEQYF.

A few counts support this clone. The chain is built from TRBV28 and TRBJ2-5, with a tentative D call TRBD1 (5 bases). Germline V CDR1 and CDR2: MDHEN, SYDVKM. The CDR3 has 15 amino acids. Trimming pared 7 bases from V and 2 bases from J, leaving 17 bases between. The DNA for the CDR3 is TGTGCCAGCAACCAAGCCCAGGGCGCACAAGAGACCCAGTACTTC. Protein sequence: CASNQAQGAQETQYF.

The rearrangement links TRBV4-2 to TRBJ1-2, with 8 bases that match TRBD1. Germline CDR1 is LGHNA and CDR2 is YNFKEQ. Trimming at V came to 6 bases and at J to 3 bases, leaving 12 bases not matched to a gene. The CDR3 sequence is 16 residues long. In DNA form, the CDR3 reads TGTGCCAGCAGACTTTCCCAGGGGGCAAGTGACTATGGCTACACCTTC. Translating it yields CASRLSQGASDYGYTF.

This chain uses TRBV9 with TRBJ2-3; tentatively, D is TRBD2 (7 bases). V lost 0 bases to trimming and J lost 5 bases, with 16 bases between them. CDR1 is SGDLS, CDR2 YYNGEE, per germline. The CDR3 covers 16 residues. CDR3 in DNA: TGTGCCAGCAGCGTAGCCGGGGGGCGTGTAGGAGATACGCAGTATTTT. Protein product: CASSVAGGRVGDTQYF. The whole variable domain, remainder taken from reference TRBV9 and TRBJ2-3, is DSGVTQTPKHLITATGQRVTLRCSPRSGDLSVYWYQQSLDQGLQFLIQYYNGEERAKGNILERFSAQQFPDLHSELNLSSLELGDSALYFCASSVAGGRVGDTQYFGPGTRLTVL.

V and J are TRBV4-2 and TRBJ2-7; 8 bases match TRBD2. Germline CDR1 LGHNA, CDR2 YNFKEQ. The CDR3 consists of 17 residues. Unmatched junction bases numbered 17, after V lost 4 bases and J lost 6 bases. CDR3 DNA sequence: TGTGCCAGCAGCCTCAACGGGGGGGGACTAGGAGAACGCGAGCAGTACTTC. Its translation: CASSLNGGGLGEREQYF.

The chain is built from TRBV6-1 and TRBJ2-6; no reliable D call. Germline V gene sequence: CDR1 MNHNS, CDR2 SASEGT. The CDR3 totals 13 residues. Trimming left V 6 bases short and J 4 bases short, with 7 bases between. The CDR3 sequence is CASSRRGANVLTF. The CDR3, as DNA: TGTGCCAGCAGCCGAAGGGGGGCCAACGTCCTGACTTTC.

The rearrangement uses TRBV5-6 and TRBJ2-4; maybe TRBD2 (6 bases). Trimming cost V 4 bases and J 0 bases, with 20 bases left between them. The CDR3 has 18 amino acids. The germline V gene encodes CDR1 SGHDT and CDR2 YYEEEE. Here the CDR3 DNA reads TGTGCCAGCAGCGACCTGAAACCGGGACTGCTAGCCAAAAACATTCAGTACTTC. Its protein is CASSDLKPGLLAKNIQYF.